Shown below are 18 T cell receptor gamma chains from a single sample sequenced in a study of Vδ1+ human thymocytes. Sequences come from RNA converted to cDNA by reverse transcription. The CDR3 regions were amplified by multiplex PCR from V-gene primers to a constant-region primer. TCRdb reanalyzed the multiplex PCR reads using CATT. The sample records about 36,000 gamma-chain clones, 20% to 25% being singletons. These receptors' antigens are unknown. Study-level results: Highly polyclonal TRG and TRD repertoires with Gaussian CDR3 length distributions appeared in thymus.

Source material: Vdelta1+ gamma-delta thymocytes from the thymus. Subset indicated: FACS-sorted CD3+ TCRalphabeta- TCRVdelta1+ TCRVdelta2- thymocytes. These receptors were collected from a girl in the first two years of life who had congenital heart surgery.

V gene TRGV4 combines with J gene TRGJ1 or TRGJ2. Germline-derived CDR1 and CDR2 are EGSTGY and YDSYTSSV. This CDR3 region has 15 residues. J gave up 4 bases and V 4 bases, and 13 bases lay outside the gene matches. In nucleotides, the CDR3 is TGTGCCACCTGGGACCCCCCTATGGGGTATTATAAGAAACTCTTT. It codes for CATWDPPMGYYKKLF.

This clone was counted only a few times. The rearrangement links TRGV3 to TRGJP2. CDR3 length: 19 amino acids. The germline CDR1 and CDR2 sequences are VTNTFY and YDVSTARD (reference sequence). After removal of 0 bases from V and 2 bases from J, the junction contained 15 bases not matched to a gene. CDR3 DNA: TGTGCCACCTGGGACAGGCGGAGCCCCGATAAAAGTAGTGATTGGATCAAGACGTTT. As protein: CATWDRRSPDKSSDWIKTF.

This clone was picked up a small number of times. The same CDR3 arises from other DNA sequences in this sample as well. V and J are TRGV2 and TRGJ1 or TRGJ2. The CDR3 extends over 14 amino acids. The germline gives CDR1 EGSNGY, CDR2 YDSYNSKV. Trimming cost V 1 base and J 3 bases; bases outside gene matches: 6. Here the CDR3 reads CATWDGPPYYKKLF. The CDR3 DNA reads TGTGCCACCTGGGACGGTCCCCCTTATTATAAGAAACTCTTT.

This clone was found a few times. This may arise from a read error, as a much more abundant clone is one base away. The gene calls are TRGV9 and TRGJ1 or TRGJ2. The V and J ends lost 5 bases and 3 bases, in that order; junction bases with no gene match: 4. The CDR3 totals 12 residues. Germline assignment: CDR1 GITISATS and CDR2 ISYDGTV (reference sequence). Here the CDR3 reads CALWAAYYKKLF. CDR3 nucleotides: TGTGCCTTGTGGGCGGCTTATTATAAGAAACTCTTT.

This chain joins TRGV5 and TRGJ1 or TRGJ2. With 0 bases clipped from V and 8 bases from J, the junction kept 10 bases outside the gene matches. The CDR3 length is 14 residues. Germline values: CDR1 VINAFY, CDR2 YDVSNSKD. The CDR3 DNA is TGTGCCACCTGGGACAGGGGGGCAGGGAATAAGAAACTCTTT. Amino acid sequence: CATWDRGAGNKKLF.

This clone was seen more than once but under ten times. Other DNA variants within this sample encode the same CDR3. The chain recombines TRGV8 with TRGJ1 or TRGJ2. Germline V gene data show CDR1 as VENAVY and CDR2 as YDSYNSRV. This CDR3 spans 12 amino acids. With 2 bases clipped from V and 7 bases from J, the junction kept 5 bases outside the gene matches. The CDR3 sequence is CATWDTEYKKLF. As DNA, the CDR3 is TGTGCCACCTGGGATACCGAGTATAAGAAACTCTTT.

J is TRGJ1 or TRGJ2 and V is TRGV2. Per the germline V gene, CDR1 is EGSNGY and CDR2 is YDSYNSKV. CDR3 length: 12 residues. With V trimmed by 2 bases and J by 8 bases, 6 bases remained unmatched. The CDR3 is CATWDATDKKLF. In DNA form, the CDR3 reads TGTGCCACCTGGGACGCAACCGATAAGAAACTCTTT.

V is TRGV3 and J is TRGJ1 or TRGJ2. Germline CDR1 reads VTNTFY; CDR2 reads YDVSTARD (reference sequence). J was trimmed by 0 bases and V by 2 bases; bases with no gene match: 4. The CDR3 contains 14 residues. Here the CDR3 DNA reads TGTGCCACCTGGGACACGGCGAATTATTATAAGAAACTCTTT. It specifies CATWDTANYYKKLF.

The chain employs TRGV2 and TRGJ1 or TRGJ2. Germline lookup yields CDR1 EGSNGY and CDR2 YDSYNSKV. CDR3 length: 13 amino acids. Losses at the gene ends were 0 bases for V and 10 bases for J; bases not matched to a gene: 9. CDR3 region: CATWDGEGFKKLF. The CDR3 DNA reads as TGTGCCACCTGGGACGGGGAGGGGTTCAAGAAACTCTTT.

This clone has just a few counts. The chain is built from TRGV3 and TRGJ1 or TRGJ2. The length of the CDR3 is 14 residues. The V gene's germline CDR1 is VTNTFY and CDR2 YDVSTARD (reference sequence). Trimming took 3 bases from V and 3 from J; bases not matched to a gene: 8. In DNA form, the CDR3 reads TGTGCCACCTGGGACGGGCCAATTTATTATAAGAAACTCTTT. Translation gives CATWDGPIYYKKLF.

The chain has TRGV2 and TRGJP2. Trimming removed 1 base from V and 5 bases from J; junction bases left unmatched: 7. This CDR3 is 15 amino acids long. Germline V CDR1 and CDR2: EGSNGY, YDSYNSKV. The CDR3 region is CATWDGKGSDWIKTF. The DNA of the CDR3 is TGTGCCACCTGGGACGGCAAGGGAAGTGATTGGATCAAGACGTTT.

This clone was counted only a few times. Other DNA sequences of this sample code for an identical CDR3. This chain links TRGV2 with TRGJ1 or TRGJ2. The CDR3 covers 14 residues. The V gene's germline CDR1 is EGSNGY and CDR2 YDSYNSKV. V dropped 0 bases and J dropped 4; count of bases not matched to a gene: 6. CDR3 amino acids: CATWDGQGYYKKLF. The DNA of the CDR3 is TGTGCCACCTGGGACGGGCAAGGGTATTATAAGAAACTCTTT.

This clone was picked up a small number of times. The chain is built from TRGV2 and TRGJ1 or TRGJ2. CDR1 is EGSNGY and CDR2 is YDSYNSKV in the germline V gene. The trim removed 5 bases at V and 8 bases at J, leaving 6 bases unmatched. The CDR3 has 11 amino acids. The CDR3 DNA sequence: TGTGCCACCTGGGGCGTACATAAGAAACTCTTT. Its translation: CATWGVHKKLF.

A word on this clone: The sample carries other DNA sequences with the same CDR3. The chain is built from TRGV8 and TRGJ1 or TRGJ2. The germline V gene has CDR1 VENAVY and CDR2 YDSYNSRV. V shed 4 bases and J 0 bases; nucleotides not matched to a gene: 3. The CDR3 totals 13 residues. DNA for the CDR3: TGTGCCACCTGGGAAACGAATTATTATAAGAAACTCTTT. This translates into CATWETNYYKKLF.

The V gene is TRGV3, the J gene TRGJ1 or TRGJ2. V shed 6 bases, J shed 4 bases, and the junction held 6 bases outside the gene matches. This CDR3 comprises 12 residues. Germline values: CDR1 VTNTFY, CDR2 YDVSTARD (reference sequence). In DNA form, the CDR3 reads TGTGCCACCTGGTTCGAGTATTATAAGAAACTCTTT. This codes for CATWFEYYKKLF.

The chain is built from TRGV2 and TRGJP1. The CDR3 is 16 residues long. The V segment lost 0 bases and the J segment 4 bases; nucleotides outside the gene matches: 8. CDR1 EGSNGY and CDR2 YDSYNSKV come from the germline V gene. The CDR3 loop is CATWDGPSHTGWFKIF. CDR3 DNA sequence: TGTGCCACCTGGGACGGGCCATCACACACTGGTTGGTTCAAGATATTT.

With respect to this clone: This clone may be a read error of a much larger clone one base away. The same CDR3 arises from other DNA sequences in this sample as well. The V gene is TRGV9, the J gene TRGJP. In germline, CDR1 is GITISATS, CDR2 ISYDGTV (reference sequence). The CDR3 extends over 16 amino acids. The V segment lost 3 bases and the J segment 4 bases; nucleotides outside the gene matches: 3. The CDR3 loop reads CALWELQELGKKIKVF. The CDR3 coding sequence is TGTGCCTTGTGGGAGCTTCAAGAGTTGGGCAAAAAAATCAAGGTATTT.

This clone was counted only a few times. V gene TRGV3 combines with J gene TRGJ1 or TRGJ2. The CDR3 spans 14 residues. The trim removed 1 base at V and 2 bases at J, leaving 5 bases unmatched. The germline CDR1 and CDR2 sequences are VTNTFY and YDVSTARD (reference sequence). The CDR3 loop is CATWDSDDYYKKLF. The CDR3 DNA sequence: TGTGCCACCTGGGACAGCGATGATTATTATAAGAAACTCTTT.